This TCR beta chain is drawn from a study of neurological immune-mediated disorders. Study as a whole: Among 34 multiple sclerosis patients, roughly 31 were relapsing-remitting and 3 were secondary progressive. Study-wide findings and caveats: A possible signature appeared as one related-CDR3 cluster, in which phylogenetic grouping placed the repertoires of 18 of 34 multiple sclerosis patients.

The ends lost 0 bases at V and 4 bases at J; junction bases unmatched: 10. The germline gives CDR1 MNHEY, CDR2 SVGEGT. The CDR3 is 19 residues long. cDNA was made by 5'RACE with 10-nucleotide random UMIs. TCRdb analysed the 5' RACE reads with MiXCR anew, one entry per CDR3 protein. The data contain fewer than 50,000 distinct CDR3 sequences, over 2% of them singletons. At least ten counts were recorded for this clonotype. What it binds is unknown. The unsorted libraries were made from 2 million PBMCs kept at -80 C. Material for sequencing was PBMCs. The sequence was collected from a man between 25 and 39 years old with multiple sclerosis. The chain recombines TRBV6-2 or TRBV6-3 with TRBJ2-1; 12 nucleotides align to TRBD2. CDR3 DNA sequence: TGTGCCAGCAGTTACTCCCAACAACTAGCGGGAGGATCTTACAATGAGCAGTTCTTC. This gives the protein CASSYSQQLAGGSYNEQFF.